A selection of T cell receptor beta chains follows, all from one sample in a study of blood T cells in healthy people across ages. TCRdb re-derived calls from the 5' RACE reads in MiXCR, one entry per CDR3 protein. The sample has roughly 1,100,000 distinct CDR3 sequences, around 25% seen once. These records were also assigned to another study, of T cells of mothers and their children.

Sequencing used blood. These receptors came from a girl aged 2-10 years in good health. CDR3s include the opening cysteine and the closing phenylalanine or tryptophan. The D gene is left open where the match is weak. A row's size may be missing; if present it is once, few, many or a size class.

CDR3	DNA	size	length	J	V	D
CASTGSGREAFF	TGTGCCAGTACCGGTAGCGGCCGGGAAGCTTTCTTT	-	12	TRBJ1-1	TRBV2	-
CATADSYGYTF	TGTGCCACCGCAGACTCCTATGGCTACACCTTC	-	11	TRBJ1-2	TRBV24-1	-
CASSYVGYEQYF	TGTGCCAGCAGTTATGTCGGATACGAGCAGTACTTC	-	12	TRBJ2-7	TRBV6-2/TRBV6-3	-
CASSSNSGSAYNEQFF	TGTGCCAGCAGCTCCAATAGCGGGAGTGCCTACAATGAGCAGTTCTTC	-	16	TRBJ2-1	TRBV7-3	TRBD2
CASSHGEFGTEAFF	TGTGCCAGCAGCCACGGGGAGTTTGGCACTGAAGCTTTCTTT	-	14	TRBJ1-1	TRBV7-2	-
CSARVGTRSQETQYF	TGCAGTGCTAGAGTTGGGACTAGGAGCCAAGAGACCCAGTACTTC	few	15	TRBJ2-5	TRBV20-1	TRBD2
CASSPSGVGVSAQYF	TGTGCCAGCAGCCCCTCGGGGGTGGGGGTCTCGGCCCAGTACTTC	-	15	TRBJ2-5	TRBV7-8	-
CASSYSQREAQFF	TGTGCCAGCAGTTACTCCCAGCGGGAAGCACAGTTCTTC	-	13	TRBJ2-1	TRBV6-6	TRBD2
CASSKTDTNEKLFF	TGTGCCAGCAGTAAGACGGATACTAATGAAAAACTGTTTTTT	few	14	TRBJ1-4	TRBV6-5	-
CASSLERDEAFF	TGTGCCAGCAGCTTAGAACGGGATGAAGCTTTCTTT	few	12	TRBJ1-1	TRBV7-9	-
CASSYNEQETQYF	TGTGCCAGCAGCTACAACGAACAAGAGACCCAGTACTTC	-	13	TRBJ2-5	TRBV7-2	-
CASSFGSGNYEQYF	TGTGCCAGCAGCTTCGGTAGCGGGAACTACGAGCAGTACTTC	few	14	TRBJ2-7	TRBV13	TRBD2
CAISDSSGRVTDTQYF	TGTGCCATCAGTGATTCTAGCGGGAGGGTAACAGATACGCAGTATTTT	-	16	TRBJ2-3	TRBV10-3	TRBD2
CASSYGGGRGADTQYF	TGTGCCAGCAGTTACGGTGGGGGGCGAGGTGCAGATACGCAGTATTTT	-	16	TRBJ2-3	TRBV6-5	-
CASSQQAKWTFSGANVLTF	TGTGCCAGCAGCCAACAAGCTAAGTGGACGTTTTCTGGGGCCAACGTCCTGACTTTC	few	19	TRBJ2-6	TRBV28	-
CASRAAGASAYEQYF	TGCGCCAGCAGGGCAGCGGGAGCCTCCGCCTACGAGCAGTACTTC	few	15	TRBJ2-7	TRBV5-1	TRBD2
CASSLYSGGDYEQYF	TGTGCCAGCAGCTTATATTCGGGAGGGGATTACGAGCAGTACTTC	-	15	TRBJ2-7	TRBV7-2	TRBD2
CASIGTGVSYEQYF	TGTGCCAGCATCGGGACAGGGGTCTCCTACGAGCAGTACTTC	few	14	TRBJ2-7	TRBV6-2/TRBV6-3	TRBD1
CASMRHSNTGELFF	TGTGCCAGCATGAGGCATTCGAACACCGGGGAGCTGTTTTTT	-	14	TRBJ2-2	TRBV6-1	-
CASSQTENTGELFF	TGTGCCAGCAGTCAGACAGAGAACACCGGGGAGCTGTTTTTT	few	14	TRBJ2-2	TRBV12-3/TRBV12-4	-
CAIRILEGTEAFF	TGTGCCATCAGGATCTTAGAGGGGACTGAAGCTTTCTTT	-	13	TRBJ1-1	TRBV10-3	-
CASRRTGRQETQYF	TGTGCCAGCAGAAGGACAGGGCGGCAAGAGACCCAGTACTTC	few	14	TRBJ2-5	TRBV11-3	TRBD1
CSARDGRSGGTNTGELFF	TGCAGTGCTAGAGATGGGCGTAGCGGGGGGACGAACACCGGGGAGCTGTTTTTT	-	18	TRBJ2-2	TRBV20-1	TRBD2
CASSGDSGRSSIF	TGTGCCAGCAGTGGGGATAGCGGGAGGTCCTCGATCTTC	-	13	TRBJ2-1	TRBV6-1	TRBD2
CASSTGGGAGKLFF	TGTGCCAGCAGCACGGGTGGGGGCGCAGGGAAACTGTTTTTT	few	14	TRBJ1-4	TRBV28	-
CSARFWRGGEQFF	TGCAGTGCTAGGTTTTGGCGGGGGGGGGAGCAGTTCTTC	-	13	TRBJ2-1	TRBV20-1	TRBD2
CASGLGAEEETQYF	TGTGCCAGCGGACTCGGAGCGGAGGAAGAGACCCAGTACTTC	few	14	TRBJ2-5	TRBV12-3/TRBV12-4	-
CASQHGTSGRVVQETQYF	TGTGCCAGCCAACACGGGACTAGCGGGAGAGTTGTCCAAGAGACCCAGTACTTC	-	18	TRBJ2-5	TRBV25-1	TRBD2
CASSTIAGGKETQYF	TGTGCCAGCAGTACCATAGCGGGGGGGAAAGAGACCCAGTACTTC	-	15	TRBJ2-5	TRBV9	TRBD2
CASSLSIGYGYTF	TGTGCCAGCAGTTTATCGATAGGCTATGGCTACACCTTC	few	13	TRBJ1-2	TRBV27	-
CASSFRQVPYTEAFF	TGTGCCAGCAGCTTTAGACAGGTCCCTTACACTGAAGCTTTCTTT	few	15	TRBJ1-1	TRBV7-6	-
CASRRLVGEQYF	TGTGCCAGCAGGCGACTAGTAGGCGAGCAGTACTTC	few	12	TRBJ2-7	TRBV6-5	-
CASSATSVDEQFF	TGTGCCAGCAGCGCCACTAGCGTCGATGAGCAGTTCTTC	few	13	TRBJ2-1	TRBV7-3	TRBD2
CASSRLAGRYEQYF	TGTGCCAGCAGCCGACTAGCGGGACGCTACGAGCAGTACTTC	many	14	TRBJ2-7	TRBV3-1	TRBD2
CASSLNLGPLEKLFF	TGTGCCAGCAGCCTAAACCTGGGGCCTCTCGAAAAACTGTTTTTT	-	15	TRBJ1-4	TRBV28	-
CASSYSRTAKNIQYF	TGTGCCAGCAGTTACTCACGGACAGCCAAAAACATTCAGTACTTC	few	15	TRBJ2-4	TRBV6-6	-
CASSLGAKPSGNTIYF	TGTGCCAGCAGCTTAGGGGCAAAACCTTCTGGAAACACCATATATTTT	-	16	TRBJ1-3	TRBV7-6	-
CASSYYPSGGGNEQYF	TGTGCCAGCAGTTACTACCCTAGCGGGGGCGGGAACGAGCAGTACTTC	few	16	TRBJ2-7	TRBV28	TRBD2
CASSPPNTGTGELFF	TGTGCCAGCTCACCCCCAAACACAGGGACCGGGGAGCTGTTTTTT	few	15	TRBJ2-2	TRBV18	-
CASRQPSGHSYQETQYF	TGTGCCAGCAGACAACCTAGCGGGCACTCGTACCAAGAGACCCAGTACTTC	-	17	TRBJ2-5	TRBV6-2/TRBV6-3	TRBD2
CSVRVAEETQYF	TGCAGCGTTCGTGTAGCAGAAGAGACCCAGTACTTC	few	12	TRBJ2-5	TRBV29-1	-
CASSSSGRGPLREAFF	TGTGCCAGCAGCTCCTCGGGGAGGGGCCCCCTCCGGGAAGCTTTCTTT	-	16	TRBJ1-1	TRBV7-4	-
CASRSIYSDEQYF	TGTGCCAGCAGGAGCATCTATAGCGACGAGCAGTACTTC	few	13	TRBJ2-7	TRBV25-1	-
CASSQQGAERYGYTF	TGCGCCAGCAGCCAACAGGGGGCTGAAAGGTATGGCTACACCTTC	-	15	TRBJ1-2	TRBV4-1	TRBD1
CASSPGIAKNIQYF	TGTGCCAGCAGCCCGGGGATTGCCAAAAACATTCAGTACTTC	few	14	TRBJ2-4	TRBV6-2/TRBV6-3	-